Listed below are T cell receptor beta chains from one sample, sequenced in a study of T cells after yellow fever vaccination. TCRdb itself ran the 5' RACE reads through MiXCR, one entry per CDR3 protein. Of some 100,000 distinct CDR3 sequences listed, more than 7.5% are singletons. This sample comprised CD8+ T cells not binding an NS4B(214-222) dextramer, sorted from PBMCs, obtained around 15 days after the first yellow fever vaccination. These receptors all stem from a man aged 18-30 years who received the YFV17D yellow fever vaccine. Each CDR3 is given with its conserved first and last residue. The D gene is left open where the match is weak. Clone size is stated in some rows and not others, as once, few, many or a class when expanded.

size	V	D	J	DNA	CDR3
-	TRBV10-2	TRBD1	TRBJ2-5	TGCGCCAGCAGTGGGGGACAGGGGTGGGAGACCCAGTACTTC	CASSGGQGWETQYF
few	TRBV27	-	TRBJ2-5	TGTGCCAGCAGACTTCACGATGCTGGGACCCAGTACTTC	CASRLHDAGTQYF
-	TRBV27	-	TRBJ2-2	TGTGCCAGCAGTCTACGGGGCCTTGGGTCCGGGGAGCTGTTTTTT	CASSLRGLGSGELFF
few	TRBV3-1	TRBD1	TRBJ2-7	TGTGCCAGCAGCCCCTGGGACAGCCTCTACGAGCAGTACTTC	CASSPWDSLYEQYF
few	TRBV29-1	-	TRBJ1-1	TGCAGCGTTGATGTACAGGGACCTTACACTGAAGCTTTCTTT	CSVDVQGPYTEAFF
-	TRBV7-2	-	TRBJ2-3	TGTGCCAGCAGCCCGGGGGCGGGGGCCAGAACTCCAGATACGCAGTATTTT	CASSPGAGARTPDTQYF
-	TRBV5-1	-	TRBJ2-2	TGCGCCAGCAGTTCCTGGGATGGGGCCGGGGAGCTGTTTTTT	CASSSWDGAGELFF
many	TRBV4-3	-	TRBJ2-6	TGCGCCAGCAGCCAAGTGAGGGAAACAGGGGCCAACGTCCTGACTTTC	CASSQVRETGANVLTF
many	TRBV4-3	-	TRBJ2-3	TGCGCCAGCAGCCAACGACAGAGCTTCACAGATACGCAGTATTTT	CASSQRQSFTDTQYF
few	TRBV13	-	TRBJ1-6	TGTGCCAGCAGCTTAAAGAGGAACTATAATTCACCCCTCCACTTT	CASSLKRNYNSPLHF
-	TRBV29-1	-	TRBJ2-1	TGCAGCGTTGCAGATCGAGAATCCGAGACTCCAAGTTGGTATGAGCAGTTCTTC	CSVADRESETPSWYEQFF
-	TRBV7-9	-	TRBJ1-5	TGTGCCAGCAGCTTAGGGGGGGATAAGCCCCAGCATTTT	CASSLGGDKPQHF
few	TRBV20-1	TRBD1	TRBJ2-5	TGCAGTGCTACTCCGGGACAGGCGGAACTTCTAGGGGAGACCCAGTACTTC	CSATPGQAELLGETQYF
few	TRBV7-6	-	TRBJ1-1	TGTGCCAGCAGCTTAACTCACCCGAACACTGAAGCTTTCTTT	CASSLTHPNTEAFF
few	TRBV9	-	TRBJ2-5	TGTGCCAGCAGCGTGGGGGATGAGACCCAGTACTTC	CASSVGDETQYF
-	TRBV5-1	-	TRBJ2-5	TGCGCCAGCAGCTTGGCCGGGACAAGGCCCCAGTACTTC	CASSLAGTRPQYF
-	TRBV14	-	TRBJ2-7	TGTGCCAGCAGCTACAAGATGGGGGTTCCCTACGAGCAGTACTTC	CASSYKMGVPYEQYF
few	TRBV20-1	-	TRBJ1-1	TGCAGTGCTAGGATCGGCTTCCTGAGAGGCACTGAAGCTTTCTTT	CSARIGFLRGTEAFF
many	TRBV4-2	TRBD2	TRBJ2-2	TGTGCCAGCAGCCAAGTAGCTCGGTTGAGCGGGGGGGGTAACACCGGGGAGCTGTTTTTT	CASSQVARLSGGGNTGELFF
few	TRBV6-1	-	TRBJ2-1	TGTGCCAGCGGCCTCTTCCGGGACCTACAAAATGAGCAGTTCTTC	CASGLFRDLQNEQFF
-	TRBV11-2	-	TRBJ1-6	TGTGCCAGCAGCTTAGACTACAGCTCACCCCTCCACTTT	CASSLDYSSPLHF
once	TRBV4-1	-	TRBJ2-3	TGCGCCAGCAGCCAAGAGGACCAAACAGATACGCAGTATTTT	CASSQEDQTDTQYF
-	TRBV19	-	TRBJ1-1	TGTGCCAGTAGTCCTTCTCGTAGCTCCAACACTGAAGCTTTCTTT	CASSPSRSSNTEAFF
few	TRBV6-1	-	TRBJ1-2	TGTGCCAGCAGTGAATATGGCGGGAGAGATGGCTACACCTTC	CASSEYGGRDGYTF
-	TRBV28	-	TRBJ2-1	TGTGCCAGCAGTTTAGCCCCCTATGGAGTTTCCAATGAGCAGTTCTTC	CASSLAPYGVSNEQFF
few	TRBV27	TRBD1	TRBJ2-6	TGTGCCAGCAGACCTCCGGGACAGAACTCTGGGGCCAACGTCCTGACTTTC	CASRPPGQNSGANVLTF
-	TRBV20-1	TRBD1	TRBJ2-4	TGCAGTGATCACTTACCCTGGACAGGGACAGCCAAAAACATTCAGTACTTC	CSDHLPWTGTAKNIQYF
-	TRBV7-6	-	TRBJ2-1	TGTGCCAGCAGCTTGCAGGGGGGACCATACAATGAGCAGTTCTTC	CASSLQGGPYNEQFF
-	TRBV7-9	-	TRBJ1-1	TGTGCCAGCAGCTTCCGAGGAAGGGAAGCTTTCTTT	CASSFRGREAFF
few	TRBV12-3/TRBV12-4	-	TRBJ2-1	TGTGCCAGCAGCTCTCTTGACTCTAGCTCCTACAATGAGCAGTTCTTC	CASSSLDSSSYNEQFF
once	TRBV7-2	-	TRBJ1-1	TGTGTCAGCAGCTTAGGCTGGGGAGGTCGGAACACTGAAGCTTTCTTT	CVSSLGWGGRNTEAFF
few	TRBV20-1	-	TRBJ1-1	TGCAGTGCTAGAGGACAGACAAACACTGAAGCTTTCTTT	CSARGQTNTEAFF
few	TRBV6-2/TRBV6-3	-	TRBJ2-5	TGTGCCAGCAGCCGGGACTCTGGGTACCAAGAGACCCAGTACTTC	CASSRDSGYQETQYF